The clone carrying this TCR beta chain turned up a few times. Its antigen is not identified. The sample belongs to a study of T cells in Graves' hyperthyroidism and ophthalmopathy. Overall study findings and caveats: Also found in blood were most expanded thyroid clonotypes above 0.001.

RNA transcripts provided the source from which TCR beta CDR3 regions were amplified. A first-round RT-PCR of the TCR CDR3 used the HTBI primer set. Via MiXCR, TCRdb re-called the multiplex PCR reads, giving one row per CDR3 protein. The table has about 520,000 distinct CDR3 sequences, around 22% seen once. V trimming: 2 bases; J trimming: 4 bases; junction bases outside the gene matches: 2. The CDR3 is 15 amino acids. Germline CDR1 is MNHNS and CDR2 is SASEGT. This chain joins TRBV6-1 and TRBJ2-3, with TRBD2 matching 11 bases. This TCR was recovered from a woman in her twenties or thirties with Graves' ophthalmopathy. Sequences were obtained from blood. CDR3 amino acids: CASSELAGGPDTQYF. CDR3 nucleotides: TGTGCCAGCAGTGAATTAGCGGGAGGGCCAGATACGCAGTATTTT.